Shown below are 30 T cell receptor beta chains from a single sample sequenced in a study of immune evolution from preneoplasia to lung adenocarcinoma. Using immunoSEQ multiplex PCR, the repertoire was profiled, and TCRdb retains in-frame clones only, with some absent. The table lists about 3,700 clones, 82% of them singletons. The sequencing sample was made of FFPE invasive lung adenocarcinoma tissue. Receptors originate from an older person with invasive lung adenocarcinoma.

The V gene is TRBV11-3, the J gene TRBJ2-1; no clear D. V was shortened by 0 bases and J by 16 bases, with 16 bases between the two germline ends. Germline V gene lookup returns CDR1 SGHNT and CDR2 YENEEA. CDR3 length: 13 amino acids. Here the CDR3 reads CASSLDSGSSLFF. The CDR3 nucleotides read TGTGCCAGCAGCTTAGATTCGGGCTCCTCACTATTCTTC.

The V gene is TRBV2, the J gene TRBJ1-1; D is unresolved. Germline CDR1 is SNHLY and CDR2 is FYNNEI. The CDR3 has 12 residues. V gave up 7 bases and J gave up 4 bases, with 10 bases separating them. CDR3: CASIREATEAFF. CDR3 in DNA: TGTGCCAGCATACGTGAGGCCACTGAAGCTTTCTTT.

This sequence joins TRBV9 and TRBJ2-1, with D perhaps being TRBD1 or TRBD2 (5 bases each). Trimming pared 2 bases from V and 4 bases from J, leaving 16 bases between. Germline values: CDR1 SGDLS, CDR2 YYNGEE. The length of the CDR3 is 16 residues. The CDR3 reads CASSVSPMGEYNEQFF. CDR3 DNA: TGTGCCAGCAGCGTTAGCCCTATGGGGGAATACAATGAGCAGTTCTTC. The variable domain in full, with the rest retrieved from reference TRBV9 and TRBJ2-1, is DSGVTQTPKHLITATGQRVTLRCSPRSGDLSVYWYQQSLDQGLQFLIQYYNGEERAKGNILERFSAQQFPDLHSELNLSSLELGDSALYFCASSVSPMGEYNEQFFGPGTRLTVL.

The CDR3 DNA reads TGCGCCAGCAGCCTGGAGGGACTCGAGACCCAGTACTTC. It codes for CASSLEGLETQYF. The V gene is TRBV5-1, the J gene TRBJ2-5, with D possibly matching TRBD2 (6 bases). Trimming took 4 bases from V and 5 from J, leaving 12 bases between them. CDR3 length: 13 amino acids. Germline values: CDR1 SGHRS, CDR2 YFSETQ.

The chain couples TRBV7-3 to TRBJ2-5, with D uncertain. The CDR3 sequence is 12 residues long. Trimming took 5 bases from V and 7 from J, leaving 11 bases between them. In germline, CDR1 is SGHTA, CDR2 FQGTGA. The CDR3 region is CASSEGLGTQYF. CDR3 DNA sequence: TGTGCCAGCAGCGAAGGGTTGGGGACCCAGTACTTC. Supplemented by reference TRBV7-3 and TRBJ2-5, the full variable domain reads GAGVSQTPSNKVTEKGKYVELRCDPISGHTALYWYRQSLGQGPEFLIYFQGTGAADDSGLPNDRFFAVRPEGSVSTLKIQRTERGDSAVYLCASSEGLGTQYFGPGTRLLVL.

The chain uses TRBV30 and TRBJ2-5; D gene unclear. V lost 3 bases, J lost 0 bases, and 5 bases lay in between. Per the germline V gene, CDR1 is GTSNPN and CDR2 is SVGIG (reference sequence). This CDR3 has 12 residues. The CDR3 sequence is CAWRQDQETQYF. The CDR3 DNA reads TGTGCCTGGAGGCAGGACCAAGAGACCCAGTACTTC.

The V and J genes are TRBV7-2 and TRBJ2-7; TRBD2 matches at 7 bases. The length of the CDR3 is 15 residues. Trimming at V came to 2 bases and at J to 4 bases, leaving 8 bases not matched to a gene. Germline CDR1 is SGHTA and CDR2 is FQGNSA. CDR3 in DNA: TGTGCCAGCAGCTTAAGTGGCGGGAGCGGGTACGAGCAGTACTTC. It yields the protein CASSLSGGSGYEQYF.

The gene calls are TRBV7-9 and TRBJ2-1; D assignment may be TRBD1 or TRBD2 (5 bases each). Germline assignment: CDR1 SEHNR and CDR2 FQNEAQ (reference sequence). V was pared by 3 bases and J by 15 bases, with 21 bases between. The CDR3 has 14 residues. The CDR3 DNA sequence: TGTGCCAGCAGCTTTAGCTCTTCTAGGGACGTTTTGTTCTTC. Protein sequence: CASSFSSSRDVLFF.

The V gene is TRBV5-1, the J gene TRBJ2-7; the D gene is possibly TRBD1 (7 bases). V lost 2 bases, J lost 3 bases, and 15 bases lay in between. Germline loops: CDR1 SGHRS, CDR2 YFSETQ. The CDR3 has 15 residues. The CDR3 sequence: CASSFSQGGHYEQYF. The CDR3 nucleotides read TGCGCCAGCAGCTTTTCTCAGGGGGGACACTACGAGCAGTACTTC.

The chain is built from TRBV27 and TRBJ1-2; D is unclear. This CDR3 has 13 residues. The germline CDR1 and CDR2 sequences are MNHEY and SMNVEV (reference sequence). Trimming cost V 6 bases and J 2 bases, with 10 bases left between them. In nucleotides, the CDR3 is TGTGCCAGCAGGAAGGTTGGGAACTATGGCTACACCTTC. Its protein is CASRKVGNYGYTF.

The chain uses TRBV30 and TRBJ2-5, with 10 bases aligning to TRBD2. The CDR3 spans 13 residues. Germline CDR1 is GTSNPN and CDR2 is SVGIG (reference sequence). The ends lost 4 bases at V and 2 bases at J; junction bases unmatched: 1. CDR3 nucleotide sequence: TGTGCCTGGACTAGCGGGGGACAAGAGACCCAGTACTTC. Protein product: CAWTSGGQETQYF. Drawing the rest from reference TRBV30 and TRBJ2-5, the complete variable domain is SQTIHQWPATLVQPVGSPLSLECTVEGTSNPNLYWYRQAAGRGLQLLFYSVGIGQISSEVPQNLSASRPQDRQFILSSKKLLLSDSGFYLCAWTSGGQETQYFGPGTRLLVL.

Only one count was recorded for this clone. The chain links TRBV9 to TRBJ2-4; D may match TRBD1 or TRBD2 (5 bases each). V lost 3 bases to trimming and J lost 5 bases, with 15 bases between them. From germline, CDR1 is SGDLS and CDR2 YYNGEE. CDR3 length: 15 residues. Here the CDR3 reads CASSGGTLGQNIQYF. Here the CDR3 DNA reads TGTGCCAGCAGCGGAGGGACCCTCGGGCAAAACATTCAGTACTTC.

The V call is TRBV29-1, the J call TRBJ2-7; a possible D gene is TRBD2 (6 bases). This CDR3 region has 14 residues. Trimming cost V 0 bases and J 2 bases, with 11 bases left between them. The V gene's germline CDR1 is SQVTM and CDR2 ANQGSEA. The CDR3 region has the DNA TGCAGCGTTGAAGAAACGGGGGTGCCCTACGAGCAGTACTTC. Translated: CSVEETGVPYEQYF.

This chain uses TRBV7-9 with TRBJ2-7; D not resolved. The CDR3 is made up of 13 amino acids. Per germline, CDR1 SEHNR and CDR2 FQNEAQ (reference sequence). V lost 5 bases, J lost 0 bases, and 8 bases lay in between. The CDR3 DNA is TGTGCCAGCAGCCCGGACCCCTCCTACGAGCAGTACTTC. Amino acid sequence: CASSPDPSYEQYF.

The chain's CDR3 is CASSLANRGRSYGYTF. Here the CDR3 DNA reads TGTGCCAGCAGCTTGGCCAACAGGGGTAGGAGCTATGGCTACACCTTC. The gene calls are TRBV5-6 and TRBJ1-2; 7 nucleotides line up with TRBD1. CDR1 is SGHDT and CDR2 is YYEEEE in the germline V gene. With V trimmed by 0 bases and J by 4 bases, 9 bases remained unmatched. This CDR3 has 16 amino acids.

The gene calls are TRBV4-2 and TRBJ1-1; TRBD1 is a possible D gene (6 bases). With 1 base removed from V and 7 bases from J, the gap between germline ends came to 13 bases. Germline CDR1 LGHNA, CDR2 YNFKEQ. The CDR3 loop spans 14 amino acids. The CDR3 DNA sequence: TGTGCCAGCAGCCAAGTTCGGACAGCTATTGAAGCTTTCTTT. This encodes CASSQVRTAIEAFF.

The rearrangement links TRBV19 to TRBJ2-3; 11 positions match TRBD2. CDR1 is LNHDA and CDR2 is SQIVND in the germline V gene (reference sequence). The V and J ends lost 4 bases and 3 bases, in that order; junction bases with no gene match: 6. The CDR3 consists of 16 residues. The CDR3 DNA sequence: TGTGCCAGTAGTACCACACTAGCGGGAGCGACAGATACGCAGTATTTT. Its translation: CASSTTLAGATDTQYF.

The chain combines TRBV28 with TRBJ2-1, with 8 bases that match TRBD2. The CDR3 spans 16 residues. Germline V gives CDR1 MDHEN, CDR2 SYDVKM. V dropped 3 bases and J dropped 4; count of bases not matched to a gene: 8. For the CDR3, the DNA is TGTGCCAGCAGTTTTTCCGGTCTAGCGGGTTACAATGAGCAGTTCTTC. Protein: CASSFSGLAGYNEQFF.

The J gene is TRBJ2-6, the V gene TRBV2, with D maybe TRBD1 (6 bases). Trimming cost V 8 bases and J 4 bases, with 12 bases left between them. Germline values: CDR1 SNHLY, CDR2 FYNNEI. The CDR3 runs 14 residues. The CDR3 is CASGTGNGANVLTF. The CDR3 DNA reads as TGTGCCAGCGGAACAGGGAACGGGGCCAACGTCCTGACTTTC. Full variable domain (rest looked up from reference TRBV2 and TRBJ2-6): EPEVTQTPSHQVTQMGQEVILRCVPISNHLYFYWYRQILGQKVEFLVSFYNNEISEKSEIFDDQFSVERPDGSNFTLKIRSTKLEDSAMYFCASGTGNGANVLTFGAGSRLTVL.

This sequence joins TRBV2 and TRBJ2-3; D is perhaps TRBD1 (6 bases). V lost 2 bases, J lost 5 bases, and 11 bases lay in between. There are 14 residues in the CDR3. In germline, CDR1 is SNHLY, CDR2 FYNNEI. The CDR3 protein is CASSEKPGVDTQYF. CDR3 nucleotides: TGTGCCAGCAGTGAAAAGCCAGGGGTAGATACGCAGTATTTT.

This chain joins TRBV11-2 and TRBJ1-2, with D possibly matching TRBD1 (6 bases). Germline V gives CDR1 SGHAT, CDR2 FQNNGV. The CDR3 loop spans 14 amino acids. Trimming cost V 1 base and J 6 bases, with 12 bases left between them. The CDR3 DNA reads TGTGCCAGCAGCTTAGGGTACAGGGCCGATGGCTACACCTTC. It codes for CASSLGYRADGYTF.

This clone was observed a few times. This chain links TRBV7-9 with TRBJ2-7; D possibly corresponds to TRBD2 (5 bases). The CDR3 has 12 amino acids. Trimming pared 0 bases from V and 7 bases from J, leaving 7 bases between. CDR1 and CDR2 (germline): SEHNR, FQNEAQ (reference sequence). As DNA, the CDR3 is TGTGCCAGCAGCTTAGCTGGAGGAGAGCAGTACTTC. Translation: CASSLAGGEQYF.

V is TRBV28 and J is TRBJ1-2; a weak D match, TRBD1 (5 bases). Germline V gives CDR1 MDHEN, CDR2 SYDVKM. V was cut by 1 base and J by 8 bases, with 17 bases left in between. The CDR3 runs 15 residues. The CDR3 reads CASSLFTRNKGGYTF. Written as DNA, the CDR3 is TGTGCCAGCAGTTTATTTACTAGGAACAAGGGGGGCTACACCTTC.

This clone was seen only a few times. J is TRBJ2-5 and V is TRBV11-2; D is unresolved. Per the germline V gene, CDR1 is SGHAT and CDR2 is FQNNGV. The CDR3 length is 13 residues. V was cut by 3 bases and J by 1 base, with 6 bases left in between. The DNA of the CDR3 is TGTGCCAGCAGCTTTGGAGTCCAAGAGACCCAGTACTTC. Translating gives CASSFGVQETQYF.

The J gene is TRBJ2-1, the V gene TRBV27; D not certain. Germline-derived CDR1 and CDR2 are MNHEY and SMNVEV (reference sequence). CDR3 length equals 15 residues. The V and J ends lost 7 bases and 5 bases respectively, with 18 bases between them. This CDR3 is CASTVGSAPHNEQFF. DNA for the CDR3: TGTGCCAGCACCGTAGGAAGCGCTCCGCACAATGAGCAGTTCTTC.

In nucleotides, the CDR3 is TGTGCCAGCAGCGGCCGGGACAAGGCCGAAAAACTGTTTTTT. Protein: CASSGRDKAEKLFF. The rearrangement links TRBV7-8 to TRBJ1-4, with a weak D call TRBD1 (6 bases). Germline V gene lookup returns CDR1 SGHVS and CDR2 FQNEAQ. Trimming took 5 bases from V and 8 from J, leaving 15 bases between them. This CDR3 is 14 amino acids long.

The sample holds a few counts of this clone. The rearrangement uses TRBV1 and TRBJ1-5. TRBV1 is deemed a pseudogene. The CDR3 loop spans 15 amino acids. CDR3 DNA: TGCACCAGCAGCCTACAACTCGGGGGGGCACAGCCCCAGCATTTT. Its translation: CTSSLQLGGAQPQHF.

For this clone: The junction departs from germline at one end; a sequencing error may be responsible. V and J are TRBV14 and TRBJ2-7; 7 bases line up with TRBD2. The CDR3 runs to 17 residues. Germline CDR1 is SGHDN and CDR2 is FVKESK. Here the CDR3 reads CANSQDLGGRGTYEQYF. For the CDR3, the DNA is TGTGCCAACAGCCAAGATCTGGGGGGGAGAGGAACCTACGAGCAGTACTTC.

CDR3 sequence reads: CASSLLRGYTF. CDR3 DNA: TGTGCCAGCAGCTTATTACGCGGCTACACCTTC. V and J are TRBV7-2 and TRBJ1-2; D unresolved. From germline, CDR1 is SGHTA and CDR2 FQGNSA. This CDR3 contains 11 residues. V was clipped by 2 bases and J by 8 bases, with 6 bases between them.

V and J are TRBV5-4 and TRBJ2-1, with D possibly matching TRBD2 (5 bases). The CDR3 length is 16 residues. Trimming took off 0 bases at V and 3 bases at J, with 13 bases between the two ends. CDR1 is SGHNT and CDR2 is YYREEE in the germline V gene (reference sequence). The CDR3 is CASSLGGLASYNEQFF. CDR3 DNA sequence: TGTGCCAGCAGCTTGGGAGGGTTAGCGAGCTACAATGAGCAGTTCTTC.